This entry lists 18 T cell receptor beta chains sequenced from one sample in a study of T cells in Graves' hyperthyroidism and ophthalmopathy. From RNA transcripts, TCR beta CDR3 regions were amplified. HTBI primers were the set used in a first-round RT-PCR of the TCR CDR3. MiXCR, run by TCRdb on the multiplex PCR reads, gives a single entry per CDR3 protein. The data contain around 480,000 distinct CDR3 sequences, approximately 15% of them singletons. The sequencing sample was made of blood. These receptors came from a woman aged 18-29 years with Graves' hyperthyroidism.

This clonotype has more than one count but fewer than ten. The chain has TRBV9 and TRBJ1-1; TRBD1 might be the D (6 bases). There are 15 residues in the CDR3. Trimming took off 0 bases at V and 4 bases at J, with 13 bases between the two ends. CDR1 and CDR2 from the germline V gene are SGDLS and YYNGEE. DNA for the CDR3: TGTGCCAGCAGCGTAGAGGGGGAGGTGAGCACTGAAGCTTTCTTT. Protein sequence: CASSVEGEVSTEAFF.

This clonotype was observed many times. V and J are TRBV7-3 and TRBJ1-2; D not resolved. Germline CDR1 reads SGHTA; CDR2 reads FQGTGA. The CDR3 runs 15 residues. V was clipped by 5 bases and J by 0 bases, with 13 bases between them. CDR3 protein: CASSPQPSPNYGYTF. CDR3 bases: TGTGCCAGCAGCCCCCAGCCCAGTCCTAACTATGGCTACACCTTC.

Ten or more counts support this clonotype. The rearrangement links TRBV19 to TRBJ2-1, with 9 bases aligning to TRBD1. Per the germline V gene, CDR1 is LNHDA and CDR2 is SQIVND (reference sequence). The J segment lost 6 bases and the V segment lost 3 bases, leaving 9 bases of the junction unmatched. The CDR3 is 16 amino acids. For the CDR3, the DNA is TGTGCCAGTAGTATTCTCGCCGGGACAGGGCGCAATGAGCAGTTCTTC. Translating it yields CASSILAGTGRNEQFF.

The V and J genes are TRBV9 and TRBJ2-7; 8 bases line up with TRBD2. There are 15 residues in the CDR3. J lost 2 bases, V lost 7 bases, and 11 bases had no gene match. Germline values: CDR1 SGDLS, CDR2 YYNGEE. CDR3 loop: CASAREAGGTYEQYF. CDR3 coding DNA: TGTGCCAGCGCCAGGGAGGCGGGGGGAACCTACGAGCAGTACTTC.

This clonotype was recorded many times. The chain couples TRBV11-2 to TRBJ2-5; 8 bases align to TRBD2. Looked up from germline, CDR1 is SGHAT and CDR2 is FQNNGV. The trim removed 5 bases at V and 2 bases at J, leaving 13 bases unmatched. CDR3 length equals 17 residues. The CDR3 here is CASSPRGGGAGQETQYF. CDR3 DNA: TGTGCCAGCAGCCCTCGGGGGGGCGGTGCTGGTCAAGAGACCCAGTACTTC.

Ten or more counts support this clonotype. The genes are TRBV28 and TRBJ2-1; no definite D call. The CDR3 runs to 15 residues. Germline values: CDR1 MDHEN, CDR2 SYDVKM. V lost 5 bases and J lost 1, with 12 bases in between. CDR3 residues: CASSPPGRSYNEQFF. In DNA form, the CDR3 reads TGTGCCAGCAGTCCTCCCGGGCGGTCCTACAATGAGCAGTTCTTC.

Only a few counts were recorded for this clonotype. CDR3 amino acids: CASRSTRSVVAQHF. The CDR3 DNA sequence: TGTGCCAGCAGATCTACGAGGTCTGTGGTGGCCCAGCATTTT. This chain connects TRBV27 to TRBJ1-5; D gene ambiguous. V lost 6 bases to trimming and J lost 11 bases, with 20 bases between them. The CDR3 is 14 amino acids. CDR1 and CDR2 from the germline V gene are MNHEY and SMNVEV (reference sequence).

This clonotype was observed at least ten times. The genes are TRBV5-1 and TRBJ2-1; 12 bases agree with TRBD2. With 4 bases clipped from V and 3 bases from J, the junction kept 11 bases outside the gene matches. There are 18 residues in the CDR3. Per the germline V gene, CDR1 is SGHRS and CDR2 is YFSETQ. The CDR3 DNA follows: TGCGCCAGCAGCCCCCGGTCTAGCGGGAGGGCCGGCTACAATGAGCAGTTCTTC. Encoded protein: CASSPRSSGRAGYNEQFF.

The sample holds many counts of this clonotype. The rearrangement joins TRBV10-2 to TRBJ2-2; 7 bases match TRBD1. Trimming cost V 7 bases and J 1 base; bases outside gene matches: 6. CDR3 length equals 15 residues. CDR1 and CDR2 (germline): WSHSY, SAAADI. The CDR3 spells CASKGQALNTGELFF. CDR3 in DNA: TGCGCCAGCAAAGGACAGGCCTTGAACACCGGGGAGCTGTTTTTT.

This clonotype was picked up many times. V usage is TRBV5-1 and J usage is TRBJ2-1, with D perhaps TRBD1 (5 bases). CDR1 and CDR2 from the germline V gene are SGHRS and YFSETQ. V was shortened by 0 bases and J by 4 bases, with 8 bases between the two germline ends. CDR3 size: 14 residues. The DNA of the CDR3 is TGCGCCAGCAGCTTGGAACAGGCATACAATGAGCAGTTCTTC. This sequence encodes CASSLEQAYNEQFF.

This clonotype was recorded at least ten times. This rearrangement joins TRBV2 to TRBJ1-1, with D maybe TRBD1 (6 bases). CDR1 SNHLY and CDR2 FYNNEI come from the germline V gene. Trimming pared 10 bases from V and 0 bases from J, leaving 21 bases between. The CDR3 contains 16 residues. CDR3 region: CATRSGGAGVNTEAFF. DNA for the CDR3: TGTGCCACCCGATCGGGGGGCGCGGGTGTGAACACTGAAGCTTTCTTT.

At least ten counts were recorded for this clonotype. The V gene is TRBV11-2, the J gene TRBJ2-5, with D uncertain. Germline values: CDR1 SGHAT, CDR2 FQNNGV. CDR3 size: 15 residues. With 2 bases removed from V and 2 bases from J, the gap between germline ends came to 12 bases. The DNA for the CDR3 is TGTGCCAGCAGCTTAAACCCCGACGGACAAGAGACCCAGTACTTC. Residues: CASSLNPDGQETQYF.

This clonotype occurred many times. This chain links TRBV27 with TRBJ1-2; D gene ambiguous. CDR3 size: 14 residues. Germline-derived CDR1 and CDR2 are MNHEY and SMNVEV (reference sequence). The ends were cut back, 5 bases at V and 4 bases at J, with 14 bases in the middle. The chain's CDR3 is CASSPPGRRYGYTF. The CDR3 DNA reads TGTGCCAGCAGTCCCCCTGGGCGTCGCTATGGCTACACCTTC.

The sample holds a few counts of this clonotype. V is TRBV5-7 and J is TRBJ1-5, with TRBD1 as a possible D gene (6 bases). TRBV5-7 qualifies as an ORF whose function is uncertain. V dropped 7 bases and J dropped 6 bases, with 11 bases sitting between them. This CDR3 comprises 12 residues. The CDR3 bases are TGTGCCAGCGAGGGGGGAGGTCAGCCCCAGCATTTT. Translating gives CASEGGGQPQHF.

This sequence joins TRBV20-1 and TRBJ1-6; no clear D. CDR3 length: 17 amino acids. From germline, CDR1 is DFQATT and CDR2 SNEGSKA (reference sequence). The V end was cut by 2 bases, the J end by 6 bases, with 20 bases between. The CDR3 region has the DNA TGCAGTGCTAGAAACCTATCCCCCTGGGAGAGTAATTCACCCCTCCACTTT. Translation gives CSARNLSPWESNSPLHF.

As regards this clonotype: A much larger clone differs from this one at a single base, so this may be a read error. V is TRBV5-1 and J is TRBJ1-2; D is possibly TRBD1 (5 bases). V lost 6 bases, J lost 6 bases, and 12 bases lay in between. The CDR3 has 12 amino acids. Germline-derived CDR1 and CDR2 are SGHRS and YFSETQ. CDR3 protein: CASIDSLNGYTF. The CDR3 coding sequence is TGCGCCAGCATTGACAGCTTGAATGGCTACACCTTC.

CDR3 coding DNA: TGTGCCAGCCATGGAGGGGGCGACTACAATGAGCAGTTCTTC. Translating it yields CASHGGGDYNEQFF. The chain is built from TRBV6-1 and TRBJ2-1, with D tentatively TRBD1 (7 bases). This CDR3 is built from 14 residues. The V gene's germline CDR1 is MNHNS and CDR2 SASEGT. Trimming cost V 8 bases and J 3 bases, with 14 bases left between them.

This clonotype was observed at least ten times. This sequence joins TRBV12-3 or TRBV12-4 and TRBJ1-6; 7 nucleotides line up with TRBD1. With V trimmed by 5 bases and J by 5 bases, 3 bases remained unmatched. This CDR3 has 14 residues. The CDR3, as DNA: TGTGCCAGCAGTCTCGGGACAGATAATTCACCCCTCCACTTT. This gives the protein CASSLGTDNSPLHF.